Sequencing of this T cell receptor beta chain was carried out in a study of blood T cells in healthy people across ages. At the level of the study: Capture via template switching afforded approximately one barcoded beta molecule per two T cells. General study points: Investigators viewed diversity estimates from one million T cells as underestimates, the study reported.

This CDR3 region has 15 residues. PCR was performed a second time for roughly 7 to 12 cycles using a sample-barcoded 5' primer and a J-beta primer mix. TCRdb ran MiXCR on the 5' RACE reads and lists one entry per CDR3 protein. The repertoire holds around 500,000 distinct CDR3 sequences, with roughly 43% as singletons. This clonotype has only one observation. Antigen specificity is unknown. The donors, all healthy, were Caucasians living in Russia, aged about 6 to 90. The sample comprised blood. This TCR was sampled from an older man in good health. V and J are TRBV12-3 or TRBV12-4 and TRBJ2-5; possibly TRBD1 for D (5 bases). The J call is doubtful: the DNA matches TRBJ2-4 better. The DNA of the CDR3 is TGTGCCAGCAGTTTTAATCCCCAGGGTTTAAACATTCAGTACTTC. Amino acid sequence: CASSFNPQGLNIQYF.